This TCR beta chain comes out of a study of blood T cell repertoires in COVID-19. The wider study: The origin of the acute and convalescent COVID-19 samples was the United States, Italy and Spain.

Germline V lookup: CDR1 GTSNPN, CDR2 SVGIG (reference sequence). V lost 4 bases, J lost 4 bases, and 7 bases lay in between. The CDR3 runs to 11 residues. Original methodology: Reference gene primer amplification yielded estimated nucleated cell counts. Method: immunoSEQ multiplex PCR; TCRdb's copy keeps in-frame clones and lacks some. The V and J calls and clone size were taken over from that table, and D and trimming were inferred from the DNA. This sample has 150,000 or so clones, with roughly 87% found just once. This receptor was obtained from a human donor in a cohort sampled during active COVID-19. The chain joins TRBV30 to TRBJ1-2; D not resolved. Sample: peripheral blood. CDR3 sequence: CAWNLGYGYTF. As DNA, the CDR3 is TGTGCCTGGAACCTCGGCTATGGCTACACCTTC.